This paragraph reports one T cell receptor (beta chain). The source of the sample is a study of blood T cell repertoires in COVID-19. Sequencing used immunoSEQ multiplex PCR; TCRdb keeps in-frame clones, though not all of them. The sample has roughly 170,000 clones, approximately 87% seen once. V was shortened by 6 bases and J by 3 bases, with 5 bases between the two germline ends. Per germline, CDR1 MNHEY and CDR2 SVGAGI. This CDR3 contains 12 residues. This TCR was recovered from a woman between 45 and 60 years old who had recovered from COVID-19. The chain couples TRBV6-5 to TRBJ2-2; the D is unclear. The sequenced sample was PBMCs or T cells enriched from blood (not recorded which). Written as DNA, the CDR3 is TGTGCCAGCAGCTCCTACACCGGGGAGCTGTTTTTT. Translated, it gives CASSSYTGELFF.